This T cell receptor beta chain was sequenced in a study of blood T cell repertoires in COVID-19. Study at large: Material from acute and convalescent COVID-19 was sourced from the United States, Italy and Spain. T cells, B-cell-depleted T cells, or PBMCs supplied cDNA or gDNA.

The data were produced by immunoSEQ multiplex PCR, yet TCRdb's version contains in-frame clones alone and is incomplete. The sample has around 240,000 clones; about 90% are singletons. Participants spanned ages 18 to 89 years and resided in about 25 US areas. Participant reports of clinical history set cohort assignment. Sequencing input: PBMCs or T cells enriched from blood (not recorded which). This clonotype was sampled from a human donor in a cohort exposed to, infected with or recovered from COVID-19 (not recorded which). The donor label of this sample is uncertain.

This CDR3 is CASSIGTFNTEAFF. The CDR3 DNA is TGTGCCAGTAGTATAGGGACATTTAACACTGAAGCTTTCTTT. The rearrangement uses TRBV19 and TRBJ1-1; TRBD1 might be the D (5 bases). Germline values: CDR1 LNHDA, CDR2 SQIVND (reference sequence). The V end was cut by 1 base, the J end by 2 bases, with 8 bases between. The CDR3 extends over 14 amino acids.